Each of the 21 T cell receptor beta chains below was sequenced from the same sample in a study of Ad26.COV2.S vaccination and SARS-CoV-2 variants. Treatment of the sample: over 15 received Ad26.COV2.S at low or high dose, single or two shots; about 5 received placebo; per-sample allocation not given. Repertoires come from day 63 after the first vaccine or placebo injection. The protocol was immunoSEQ multiplex PCR, while the TCRdb copy is restricted to in-frame clones and leaves out a portion. The table shows about 350,000 clones, with approximately 86% occurring only once. Sample: peripheral blood, taken in a trial of Ad26.COV2.S vaccine versus placebo. The receptors stem from a person aged 18 to 59 who received the Ad26.COV2.S COVID-19 vaccine or a placebo.

This chain links TRBV4-3 with TRBJ2-7; D possibly corresponds to TRBD1 (6 bases). Per the germline V gene, CDR1 is LGHNA and CDR2 is YSLEER. The germline V and J ends were trimmed by 0 bases and 3 bases, with 12 bases remaining between them. The CDR3 extends over 15 amino acids. In nucleotides, the CDR3 is TGCGCCAGCAGCCAAGACCAGGACAGACTCTACGAGCAGTACTTC. Residues: CASSQDQDRLYEQYF.

The genes are TRBV30 and TRBJ2-7; TRBD1 matches 7 bases. The V segment lost 5 bases and the J segment 0 bases; nucleotides outside the gene matches: 7. Germline V lookup: CDR1 GTSNPN, CDR2 SVGIG (reference sequence). This CDR3 region has 14 residues. This CDR3 is CAWQEGGLSYEQYF. CDR3 sequence (DNA): TGTGCCTGGCAAGAAGGGGGCCTCTCCTACGAGCAGTACTTC.

The genes are TRBV7-2 and TRBJ2-3; 10 bases line up with TRBD1. The CDR3 is 17 residues long. Germline V CDR1 and CDR2: SGHTA, FQGNSA. V was clipped by 4 bases and J by 5 bases; unmatched bases: 12. The CDR3: CASSSTGTGVVGDTQYF. In DNA, the CDR3 is TGTGCCAGCAGCTCAACCGGGACAGGGGTAGTCGGAGATACGCAGTATTTT. The complete variable domain, with remaining parts taken from reference TRBV7-2 and TRBJ2-3, reads GAGVSQSPSNKVTEKGKDVELRCDPISGHTALYWYRQSLGQGLEFLIYFQGNSAPDKSGLPSDRFSAERTGGSVSTLTIQRTQQEDSAVYLCASSSTGTGVVGDTQYFGPGTRLTVL.

V gene TRBV24-1 combines with J gene TRBJ2-2, with D perhaps TRBD1 (6 bases). The V gene's germline CDR1 is KGHDR and CDR2 SFDVKD. This CDR3 is built from 14 residues. Trimming stripped 5 bases from V and 8 bases from J, with 14 bases between. In nucleotides, the CDR3 is TGTGCCACCAGTGGAAAGGGGGTCAGTGGGGAGCTGTTTTTT. Translation gives CATSGKGVSGELFF.

This clone is a singleton in its sample. V gene TRBV2 combines with J gene TRBJ2-7, with 8 bases identical to TRBD2. J lost 2 bases, V lost 4 bases, and 13 bases had no gene match. CDR1 and CDR2 from the germline V gene are SNHLY and FYNNEI. CDR3 length: 17 amino acids. In DNA, the CDR3 is TGTGCCAGCAGTGTAGGTAGCGGGATAGGTAACCCCTACGAGCAGTACTTC. Its protein product is CASSVGSGIGNPYEQYF.

The chain employs TRBV19 and TRBJ2-4; D is uncertain. CDR1 is LNHDA and CDR2 is SQIVND in the germline V gene (reference sequence). The CDR3 has 14 amino acids. Trimming stripped 7 bases from V and 7 bases from J, with 17 bases between. The CDR3 DNA reads as TGTGCCAGTACCGCCGCTGCCCTAGGGAACATTCAGTACTTC. Encoded protein: CASTAAALGNIQYF.

The rearrangement links TRBV7-2 to TRBJ2-7; D assignment may be TRBD1 or TRBD2 (5 bases each). The length of the CDR3 is 15 residues. V was trimmed by 5 bases and J by 2 bases, leaving 16 bases between them. The V gene's germline CDR1 is SGHTA and CDR2 FQGNSA. The CDR3 bases are TGTGCCAGCAGCCCAATCCCGAGGGGCCCCTACGAGCAGTACTTC. Translation: CASSPIPRGPYEQYF.

The V and J genes are TRBV5-6 and TRBJ2-5; the match to TRBD2 covers 13 bases. V trimming: 4 bases; J trimming: 7 bases; junction bases outside the gene matches: 10. This CDR3 is built from 16 residues. Germline-derived CDR1 and CDR2 are SGHDT and YYEEEE. CDR3 bases: TGTGCCAGCAGCCAAAGACTAGCGGGGGGCCCAAGGACCCAGTACTTC. It codes for CASSQRLAGGPRTQYF.

The chain employs TRBV4-3 and TRBJ2-3; D perhaps matches TRBD2 (6 bases). Trimming took 3 bases from V and 7 from J, leaving 14 bases between them. Germline V CDR1 and CDR2: LGHNA, YSLEER. This CDR3 has 14 amino acids. The CDR3 DNA reads as TGCGCCAGCAGCCAGGGGTCGACTAGAAATACGCAGTATTTT. As protein: CASSQGSTRNTQYF.

This chain links TRBV4-3 with TRBJ1-5, with D uncertain. Germline values: CDR1 LGHNA, CDR2 YSLEER. Trimming removed 0 bases from V and 2 bases from J, with 8 bases in between. This CDR3 is 15 amino acids long. The CDR3 sequence: CASSQDQTGNQPQHF. The CDR3 DNA reads TGCGCCAGCAGCCAAGATCAAACTGGCAATCAGCCCCAGCATTTT.

Only a few counts were recorded for this clone. This sequence joins TRBV7-8 and TRBJ1-2, with D perhaps matching TRBD1 (6 bases). This CDR3 is 14 amino acids long. Trimming took off 5 bases at V and 5 bases at J, with 15 bases between the two ends. Germline CDR1 and CDR2: SGHVS and FQNEAQ. CDR3 residues: CASSPLFGTYGYTF. The CDR3, as DNA: TGTGCCAGCAGCCCCCTCTTCGGGACATATGGCTACACCTTC.

This chain joins TRBV19 and TRBJ2-1, with 7 bases lining up with TRBD2. The V gene end was trimmed by 3 bases and the J gene end by 10 bases; junction bases not matched to a gene: 12. The CDR3 contains 15 residues. Germline V CDR1 and CDR2: LNHDA, SQIVND (reference sequence). The CDR3 sequence is CASSIPAGVDTEQFF. CDR3 sequence (DNA): TGTGCCAGTAGTATCCCTGCGGGAGTGGATACGGAGCAGTTCTTC.

The rearrangement joins TRBV9 to TRBJ2-4; D may be TRBD2 (6 bases). The CDR3 spans 16 residues. Trimming shortened V by 1 base and J by 0 bases, and 11 bases separated the two germline ends. CDR1 SGDLS and CDR2 YYNGEE come from the germline V gene. CDR3 residues: CASSVTGGGAKNIQYF. CDR3 coding DNA: TGTGCCAGCAGCGTAACCGGGGGTGGAGCCAAAAACATTCAGTACTTC.

This clone was seen only a few times. J is TRBJ2-1 and V is TRBV5-6, with 7 nucleotides matching TRBD1. V was pared by 4 bases and J by 7 bases, with 11 bases of the junction left unmatched. This CDR3 comprises 15 residues. CDR1 is SGHDT and CDR2 is YYEEEE in the germline V gene. The CDR3 loop reads CASSPGDAQGNEQFF. As DNA, the CDR3 is TGTGCCAGCAGCCCAGGGGACGCACAGGGGAATGAGCAGTTCTTC.

V gene TRBV28 combines with J gene TRBJ1-5, with D perhaps matching TRBD1 (6 bases). The CDR3 totals 15 residues. The V gene's germline CDR1 is MDHEN and CDR2 SYDVKM. Trimming stripped 5 bases from V and 0 bases from J, with 11 bases between. The CDR3 region is CASSPGQYSNQPQHF. The DNA for the CDR3 is TGTGCCAGCAGTCCTGGACAGTATAGCAATCAGCCCCAGCATTTT.

The chain couples TRBV5-5 to TRBJ2-6; possibly TRBD2 for D (6 bases). The CDR3 covers 15 residues. Germline assignment: CDR1 SGHKS and CDR2 YYEKEE (reference sequence). V shed 3 bases and J shed 4 bases, with 11 bases lying between them. The CDR3 nucleotides are TGTGCCAGCAGCTGGAGGGGTACAGGGGCCAACGTCCTGACTTTC. Amino acids: CASSWRGTGANVLTF. Complete variable domain (other parts from reference TRBV5-5 and TRBJ2-6): DAGVTQSPTHLIKTRGQQVTLRCSPISGHKSVSWYQQVLGQGPQFIFQYYEKEERGRGNFPDRFSARQFPNYSSELNVNALLLGDSALYLCASSWRGTGANVLTFGAGSRLTVL.

This chain uses TRBV21-1 with TRBJ2-1; TRBD1 is the table's D call, not checked against the DNA. TRBV21-1 is tagged as a pseudogene. The CDR3 has 18 amino acids. In DNA, the CDR3 is TGTGCCAGCAGCAAAAAATTCGTCGCCGTGGCTTCCTACAATGAGCAGTTCTTC. Protein product: CASSKKFVAVASYNEQFF.

This clone was detected only a few times. The chain employs TRBV7-2 and TRBJ1-1, with D possibly TRBD1 on 6 matching bases. This CDR3 contains 15 residues. Germline V gives CDR1 SGHTA, CDR2 FQGNSA. V lost 4 bases, J lost 3 bases, and 15 bases lay in between. The CDR3 spells CASSSSHRAHTEAFF. CDR3 DNA sequence: TGTGCCAGCAGCTCATCCCACAGGGCGCACACTGAAGCTTTCTTT.

The chain has TRBV10-3 and TRBJ1-2; D perhaps matches TRBD1 (5 bases). This CDR3 contains 14 residues. Trimming cost V 8 bases and J 2 bases, with 15 bases left between them. From germline, CDR1 is ENHRY and CDR2 SYGVKD. CDR3 region: CAIHSGLDNYGYTF. CDR3 DNA: TGTGCCATCCACTCAGGGCTAGACAACTATGGCTACACCTTC.

The rearrangement links TRBV6-6 to TRBJ1-4; D is uncertain. From germline, CDR1 is MNHNY and CDR2 SVGAGI (reference sequence). The V end was cut by 6 bases, the J end by 3 bases, with 8 bases between. The CDR3 runs 13 residues. This CDR3 reads CASSPRSNEKLFF. CDR3 DNA: TGTGCCAGCAGCCCCCGGTCTAATGAAAAACTGTTTTTT.

This chain links TRBV7-2 with TRBJ2-4; the D is unclear. The CDR3 extends over 15 amino acids. Germline CDR1 and CDR2: SGHTA and FQGNSA. Deletions cut 5 bases from V and 2 bases from J, with 13 bases between. CDR3 nucleotide sequence: TGTGCCAGCAGCCAAGACCGGGCCCCCAAAAACATTCAGTACTTC. This translates into CASSQDRAPKNIQYF.